The clone carrying this T cell receptor (beta chain) was picked up many times. Germline V CDR1 and CDR2: ENHRY, SYGVKD. The CDR3 runs to 16 residues. The V gene end was trimmed by 0 bases and the J gene end by 1 base; junction bases not matched to a gene: 4. TCRdb re-called the RT-PCR reads through MiXCR, storing one row per CDR3 protein. The sample has almost 700,000 distinct CDR3 sequences; 12% to 15% are singletons. The clonotype comes from a female donor in good health, serving as a healthy control. Sequenced input: memory CD4+ T cells from blood. The chain recombines TRBV10-3 with TRBJ2-5; 8 nucleotides line up with TRBD2. The CDR3 DNA reads as TGTGCCATCAGTGAGTCGGGCGGGGGGCTCCAAGAGACCCAGTACTTC. Its translation: CAISESGGGLQETQYF.